This T cell receptor beta chain appears in the sequencing data of a study of cytomegalovirus exposure and HLA in healthy donors. The PCR employed 60 Vbeta primers together with 13 Jbeta primers. Profiled with immunoSEQ multiplex PCR; TCRdb holds only in-frame clones, not every one. The sample carries about 150,000 clones, approximately 70% recorded once. Germline lookup yields CDR1 SGDLS and CDR2 YYNGEE. The CDR3 consists of 15 residues. The V segment lost 0 bases and the J segment 6 bases; nucleotides outside the gene matches: 6. The sequenced sample was PBMCs. The clonotype originates from a woman aged 18-29 years in good health and CMV-seronegative. The rearrangement uses TRBV9 and TRBJ2-3; 8 bases agree with TRBD2. CDR3 DNA: TGTGCCAGCAGCGTAGCGGCTAGCGGGCCCGATACGCAGTATTTT. This translates into CASSVAASGPDTQYF. The whole variable domain, filled in from reference TRBV9 and TRBJ2-3, reads DSGVTQTPKHLITATGQRVTLRCSPRSGDLSVYWYQQSLDQGLQFLIQYYNGEERAKGNILERFSAQQFPDLHSELNLSSLELGDSALYFCASSVAASGPDTQYFGPGTRLTVL.